These 20 T cell receptor beta chains share one sample of origin, sequenced in a study of blood T cell repertoires in COVID-19. Using immunoSEQ multiplex PCR, the repertoire was profiled, and TCRdb retains in-frame clones only, with some absent. Of tens of thousands of clones in the sample, 80% to 90% were seen once. The sequencing input was peripheral blood. The receptors stem from a woman older than 75 with active or convalescent COVID-19.

The rearrangement joins TRBV28 to TRBJ2-2; 7 bases match TRBD2. This CDR3 contains 17 residues. From germline, CDR1 is MDHEN and CDR2 SYDVKM. The V gene end was trimmed by 6 bases and the J gene end by 0 bases; junction bases not matched to a gene: 10. The CDR3 DNA reads TGTGCCAGCAGCCCCGGGTGGGCGGGAGCGAACACCGGGGAGCTGTTTTTT. As protein: CASSPGWAGANTGELFF.

This clone was counted only a few times. The chain combines TRBV9 with TRBJ2-1; D gene uncertain. The CDR3 is made up of 13 amino acids. Trimming removed 0 bases from V and 3 bases from J, with 4 bases in between. The germline V gene has CDR1 SGDLS and CDR2 YYNGEE. The CDR3: CASSVGHYNEQFF. The CDR3 coding sequence is TGTGCCAGCAGCGTAGGTCACTACAATGAGCAGTTCTTC.

V is TRBV5-1 and J is TRBJ2-4; 15 bases map to TRBD2. After removal of 4 bases from V and 4 bases from J, the junction contained 3 bases not matched to a gene. The CDR3 loop spans 16 amino acids. CDR1 and CDR2 (germline): SGHRS, YFSETQ. This chain's CDR3 is CASSQGTSGGKNIQYF. As DNA, the CDR3 is TGCGCCAGCAGCCAAGGGACTAGCGGGGGGAAAAACATTCAGTACTTC. Variable domain in full (rest from reference TRBV5-1 and TRBJ2-4): KAGVTQTPRYLIKTRGQQVTLSCSPISGHRSVSWYQQTPGQGLQFLFEYFSETQRNKGNFPGRFSGRQFSNSRSEMNVSTLELGDSALYLCASSQGTSGGKNIQYFGAGTRLSVL.

The chain joins TRBV30 to TRBJ1-2; TRBD1 matches at 7 bases. The CDR3 extends over 14 amino acids. Germline values: CDR1 GTSNPN, CDR2 SVGIG (reference sequence). J lost 0 bases, V lost 4 bases, and 5 bases had no gene match. The CDR3 region has the DNA TGTGCCTGGACCTCTGACAGGGCTAACTATGGCTACACCTTC. Its protein is CAWTSDRANYGYTF.

The V call is TRBV2, the J call TRBJ2-7, with a tentative D call TRBD2 (6 bases). The CDR3 runs to 14 residues. Trimming took 5 bases from V and 4 from J, leaving 15 bases between them. Germline assignment: CDR1 SNHLY and CDR2 FYNNEI. CDR3 loop: CASSLLRGQYEQYF. The CDR3, as DNA: TGTGCCAGCAGTCTCCTGCGGGGTCAGTACGAGCAGTACTTC.

This rearrangement joins TRBV2 to TRBJ1-4; D may be TRBD1 (6 bases). V lost 6 bases to trimming and J lost 5 bases, with 13 bases between them. The CDR3 spans 14 residues. Germline CDR1 and CDR2: SNHLY and FYNNEI. The CDR3 loop reads CASRPDSQNEKLFF. The CDR3 DNA is TGTGCCAGCAGACCGGACAGTCAAAATGAAAAACTGTTTTTT. Together with reference TRBV2 and TRBJ1-4, the CDR3 gives the full variable domain: EPEVTQTPSHQVTQMGQEVILRCVPISNHLYFYWYRQILGQKVEFLVSFYNNEISEKSEIFDDQFSVERPDGSNFTLKIRSTKLEDSAMYFCASRPDSQNEKLFFGSGTQLSVL.

The CDR3, as DNA: TGCGCCAGCAGAAAAGCTCCGGGACTAGCGGGGTCCGGGGAGCTGTTTTTT. This sequence encodes CASRKAPGLAGSGELFF. This chain links TRBV5-1 with TRBJ2-2; 13 positions match TRBD2. CDR1 SGHRS and CDR2 YFSETQ come from the germline V gene. This CDR3 is 17 amino acids long. J was trimmed by 6 bases and V by 5 bases; bases with no gene match: 10.

The chain recombines TRBV19 with TRBJ2-2, with a tentative D call TRBD1 (6 bases). Germline V gives CDR1 LNHDA, CDR2 SQIVND (reference sequence). The CDR3 covers 14 residues. Trimming stripped 10 bases from V and 0 bases from J, with 12 bases between. The CDR3 loop reads CATTDRSNTGELFF. The CDR3 bases are TGTGCCACCACGGACAGATCGAACACCGGGGAGCTGTTTTTT.

The J gene is TRBJ1-1, the V gene TRBV5-5; D may be TRBD1 (5 bases). Germline V gene lookup returns CDR1 SGHKS and CDR2 YYEKEE (reference sequence). V was trimmed by 5 bases and J by 2 bases, leaving 16 bases between them. The CDR3 loop spans 15 amino acids. The CDR3 loop is CASRPADSLNTEAFF. The CDR3 nucleotides read TGTGCCAGCAGGCCTGCTGACAGCCTAAACACTGAAGCTTTCTTT.

This chain joins TRBV20-1 and TRBJ1-1; D is perhaps TRBD1 (5 bases). Germline loops: CDR1 DFQATT, CDR2 SNEGSKA (reference sequence). V lost 5 bases, J lost 6 bases, and 10 bases lay in between. The CDR3 extends over 11 amino acids. CDR3 residues: CSALSGSEAFF. In DNA form, the CDR3 reads TGCAGTGCTCTCTCAGGGTCTGAAGCTTTCTTT.

The chain couples TRBV28 to TRBJ1-4; the D is unclear. The germline gives CDR1 MDHEN, CDR2 SYDVKM. There are 15 residues in the CDR3. V shed 3 bases and J shed 0 bases, with 8 bases lying between them. This CDR3 reads CASSFRVATNEKLFF. Here the CDR3 DNA reads TGTGCCAGCAGTTTCCGTGTTGCAACTAATGAAAAACTGTTTTTT.

This chain links TRBV3-1 (or the pseudogene TRBV3-2) with TRBJ2-5, with no clear D. CDR1 is LGHDT, CDR2 YNNKEL, per germline (reference sequence). This CDR3 contains 14 residues. V dropped 4 bases and J dropped 6 bases, with 15 bases sitting between them. CDR3 sequence (DNA): TGTGCCAGCAGCCTCTCTCGCGGTTTTCAGACCCAGTACTTC. It codes for CASSLSRGFQTQYF.

This chain links TRBV9 with TRBJ2-3, with TRBD2 identical over 7 bases. Germline CDR1 and CDR2: SGDLS and YYNGEE. The junction had 8 bases not matched to a gene; V was cut back by 6 bases and J by 1 base. This CDR3 is 15 amino acids long. CDR3 region: CASTSSGARTDTQYF. The CDR3 DNA reads as TGTGCCAGCACTTCCAGCGGGGCCCGCACAGATACGCAGTATTTT.

The gene calls are TRBV28 and TRBJ1-2; weak D call: TRBD1 (6 bases). The CDR3 consists of 14 residues. In germline, CDR1 is MDHEN, CDR2 SYDVKM. Between the trimmed V and J ends, which lost 6 bases and 0 bases, there was a span of 11 bases. CDR3 coding DNA: TGTGCCAGCAGCGGGGGGGGCGCTAACTATGGCTACACCTTC. Its protein product is CASSGGGANYGYTF.

The chain combines TRBV20-1 with TRBJ2-7, with TRBD1 matching 9 bases. Germline V CDR1 and CDR2: DFQATT, SNEGSKA (reference sequence). The CDR3 extends over 15 amino acids. With V trimmed by 3 bases and J by 5 bases, 11 bases remained unmatched. CDR3 DNA: TGCAGTGCTAGTTCCACCGGGACAGGGTCCCACGAGCAGTACTTC. It specifies CSASSTGTGSHEQYF.

The chain carries TRBV19 and TRBJ2-1; 9 nucleotides align to TRBD2. Germline CDR1 LNHDA, CDR2 SQIVND (reference sequence). The CDR3 is 14 residues long. The trim removed 4 bases at V and 6 bases at J, leaving 4 bases unmatched. This CDR3 is CASSSGRESNEQFF. CDR3 bases: TGTGCCAGTAGTAGCGGGAGGGAGAGCAATGAGCAGTTCTTC.

V and J are TRBV29-1 and TRBJ2-7; TRBD2 matches 7 bases. After removal of 4 bases from V and 6 bases from J, the junction contained 6 bases not matched to a gene. Germline loops: CDR1 SQVTM, CDR2 ANQGSEA. There are 12 residues in the CDR3. The CDR3 DNA sequence: TGCAGCGTTGGACTAGCCATGGGCGAGCAGTACTTC. Translated, it gives CSVGLAMGEQYF.

This sequence joins TRBV2 and TRBJ1-5, with D hard to call. Germline CDR1 is SNHLY and CDR2 is FYNNEI. The CDR3 extends over 14 amino acids. Deletions cut 3 bases from V and 3 bases from J, with 9 bases between. The DNA for the CDR3 is TGTGCCAGCAGTGAGCAGGCCTCCAATCAGCCCCAGCATTTT. Its translation: CASSEQASNQPQHF.

This clone was detected once. This sequence joins TRBV12-3 or TRBV12-4 and TRBJ2-7; TRBD1 matches 10 bases. This CDR3 comprises 13 residues. Germline trimming cut 6 bases from V and 3 bases from J; bases unmatched to any gene: 2. The CDR3 reads CASRDRGIYEQYF. CDR3 in DNA: TGTGCCAGCAGGGACAGGGGGATCTACGAGCAGTACTTC.

A single count supports this clone. The V call is TRBV2, the J call TRBJ2-7; perhaps TRBD1 as D (5 bases). The CDR3 totals 14 residues. V was shortened by 6 bases and J by 3 bases, with 15 bases between the two germline ends. Germline V gene data show CDR1 as SNHLY and CDR2 as FYNNEI. In DNA form, the CDR3 reads TGTGCCAGCAGGAAGGGCCAGGGAATCTACGAGCAGTACTTC. Amino acids: CASRKGQGIYEQYF. The complete variable domain, with remaining parts taken from reference TRBV2 and TRBJ2-7, reads EPEVTQTPSHQVTQMGQEVILRCVPISNHLYFYWYRQILGQKVEFLVSFYNNEISEKSEIFDDQFSVERPDGSNFTLKIRSTKLEDSAMYFCASRKGQGIYEQYFGPGTRLTVT.